This TCR beta chain is drawn from a study of blood T cell repertoires in COVID-19 (TCRdb year 2020). A note on the overall study: Samples from collaborators originated in the United States, Italy and Spain and spanned both the acute and convalescent phases of COVID-19. The prospective study material was composed of cDNA or gDNA derived from T cells, B-cell-depleted T cells, or PBMCs. Subjects who had been exposed to COVID-19, were actively infected with it, or had recovered from it provided the deeply sampled blood TCRbeta repertoires that made up the dataset. A freely available public database, intended as a resource for researchers studying the immune response to SARS-CoV-2, is where the repertoires were released. Samples came from the ongoing ImmuneRACE study (first 160 participants) plus 1,254 subjects from 6 global collaborators. The sample metadata nearly always contained a de-identified subject ID, COVID-19 status, age in years and sex. Where available, HLA class I and class II types were obtained from metadata supplied by the sample provider rather than from assay-based typing.

Collaborating institutions collected whole blood in K2EDTA tubes following their own protocols. For TCRbeta analysis, collaborators shipped samples as frozen whole blood, isolated PBMCs, or DNA extracted from either of those sample types. Here is what the overall study found, with its caveats: Clinical and demographic metadata were provided uncurated, with the amount varying by source and participant.

TCRbeta CDR3 regions were amplified from genomic DNA by means of the immunoSEQ Assay, a bias-controlled multiplex PCR. The original methods were these. Within the assay, amplification of reference gene primers was used to estimate how many nucleated cells each sample contained. To quantify the absolute abundance of each unique TCRbeta CDR3 rearrangement, sequence reads were collapsed and filtered. For each sample, productive Simpson clonality was calculated as the square root of Simpson's diversity index over productive rearrangements. TCRdb's version of the immuneACCESS table is confined to in-frame rearrangements and falls short of the full clone set. An unresolved V gene accounts for under half of the shortfall where checked; the remainder is of unknown origin. V, J and clone size derive from that table, while D and trimming were established from the DNA sequence. This sample holds about 220,000 clones; approximately 79% were observed only once. Roughly 5% of the sample rests with the top ten.

As concerns this clone: The antigen it recognizes is unknown. One base away there is no much larger clone; base qualities are not given.

The clonotype originates from a human donor in a cohort sampled during active COVID-19. The sample consisted of peripheral blood.

Here is the DNA: TGTGCCAGCAGCTTAGATGGACAGGGGCATGGCTACACCTTC. Translated, this gives CASSLDGQGHGYTF. The chain couples TRBV7-2 to TRBJ1-2; 9 middle bases align to TRBD1. For CDR1 and CDR2, the germline V gene lists SGHTA and FQGNSA. The germline V end is reduced by 1 base and the J end by 6 bases; junction bases left unmatched: 3. The CDR3 covers 14 residues, taking in both the cysteine and the phenylalanine. Left in the record is the CDR3 DNA by itself, 42 bases read in frame from the first base. The variable domain in full, with residues beyond the CDR3 obtained from the reference TRBV7-2 and TRBJ1-2 genes, is GAGVSQSPSNKVTEKGKDVELRCDPISGHTALYWYRQSLGQGLEFLIYFQGNSAPDKSGLPSDRFSAERTGGSVSTLTIQRTQQEDSAVYLCASSLDGQGHGYTFGSGTRLTVV.